The entry that follows covers one T cell receptor beta chain sequence. This CDR3 region has 14 residues. CDR1 and CDR2 from the germline V gene are ENHRY and SYGVKD. Losses at the gene ends were 3 bases for V and 1 base for J; bases not matched to a gene: 0. This entry comes from a study of blood T cell repertoires in COVID-19. At the level of the study: Sites in the United States, Italy and Spain provided acute and convalescent COVID-19 samples.

In Cohort 3, a recovered donor had either two negative PCRs, clearance, or symptom resolution. Profiling relied on immunoSEQ multiplex PCR, and the TCRdb table lists in-frame clones only, not all of them. The table has 320,000 or so clones, roughly nine tenths seen once. The sequencing input was PBMCs or T cells enriched from blood (not recorded which). The source of this sequence is a woman in her 30s who had recovered from COVID-19. This chain links TRBV10-3 with TRBJ2-4; TRBD1 matches 7 bases. CDR3 DNA sequence: TGTGCCATCAGTGAACAGGGGGCCAAAAACATTCAGTACTTC. Translation: CAISEQGAKNIQYF.